The T cell receptor beta chain described here comes from a study of molecular identifiers for immune sequencing clone quantification. MiXCR, applied by TCRdb to the PCR reads, yields one record per CDR3 protein. The sample lists under 65,000 distinct CDR3 sequences, roughly 24% occurring once. CDR1 DFQATT and CDR2 SNEGSKA come from the germline V gene (reference sequence). V was cut by 3 bases and J by 0 bases, with 15 bases left in between. This CDR3 is 16 amino acids long. This clonotype was counted at least ten times. The genes are TRBV20-1 and TRBJ1-5, with D hard to call. The specimen sequenced was naive CD8+ T cells from blood, with Jurkat cell RNA spiked in. Subset defined: FACS-sorted CD8+CD4-CCR7+CD45RA+ naive T cells. The source of this sequence is a human donor in good health. Some libraries in this study had Jurkat cell RNA spiked in. The CDR3 loop is CSASVSRDYSNQPQHF. The CDR3 nucleotides read TGCAGTGCTAGTGTCTCCAGAGACTATAGCAATCAGCCCCAGCATTTT.